This T cell receptor beta chain stems from a study of cytomegalovirus exposure and HLA in healthy donors. Points from the study as a whole: It was 164 TCR beta chains that were listed as cytomegalovirus-associated. Subsequent analysis revealed that first-cohort TCR clusters tended to co-occur in the roughly 120 validation repertoires. Most TCR sequences were seen very rarely across donors, but some public TCRs occurred in many.

TCRdb keeps only in-frame clones here, not all; method: immunoSEQ multiplex PCR. The repertoire holds 90,000 to 150,000 clones, with about 83% as singletons. This CDR3 comprises 16 residues. Trimming stripped 8 bases from V and 0 bases from J, with 19 bases between. Germline loops: CDR1 SNHLY, CDR2 FYNNEI. While the first cohort had 600 to 750 subjects, the donors belonged to the separate validation cohort of more than 95 subjects. This clone was observed a handful of times. Its matching antigen is unknown. Material: PBMCs. J is TRBJ1-1 and V is TRBV2; D perhaps matches TRBD1 (6 bases). The TCR was taken from a man aged 18 to 35 in good health and CMV-seronegative. The CDR3 loop is CASHYTPGHLNTEAFF. In DNA, the CDR3 is TGTGCCAGCCATTACACCCCGGGACACTTGAACACTGAAGCTTTCTTT. The full variable domain, with the rest looked up from reference TRBV2 and TRBJ1-1, is EPEVTQTPSHQVTQMGQEVILRCVPISNHLYFYWYRQILGQKVEFLVSFYNNEISEKSEIFDDQFSVERPDGSNFTLKIRSTKLEDSAMYFCASHYTPGHLNTEAFFGQGTRLTVV.